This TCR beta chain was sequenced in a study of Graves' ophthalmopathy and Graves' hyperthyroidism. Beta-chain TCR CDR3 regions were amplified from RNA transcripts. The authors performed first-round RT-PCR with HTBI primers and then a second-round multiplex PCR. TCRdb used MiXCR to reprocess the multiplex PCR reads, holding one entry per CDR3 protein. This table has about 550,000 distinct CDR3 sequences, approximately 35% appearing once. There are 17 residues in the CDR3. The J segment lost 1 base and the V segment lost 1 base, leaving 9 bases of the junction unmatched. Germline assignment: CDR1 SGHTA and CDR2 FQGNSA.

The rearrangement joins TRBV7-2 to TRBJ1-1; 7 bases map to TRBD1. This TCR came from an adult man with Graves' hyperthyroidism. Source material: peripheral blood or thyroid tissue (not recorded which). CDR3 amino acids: CASSLEGTDNSNTEAFF. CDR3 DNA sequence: TGTGCCAGCAGCTTAGAAGGGACAGATAATTCGAACACTGAAGCTTTCTTT.